The sequence of this T cell receptor beta chain was determined in a study of T cell changes during pregnancy in multiple sclerosis. Germline values: CDR1 SGHDN, CDR2 FVKESK. This CDR3 region has 13 residues. V shed 11 bases and J 4 bases; nucleotides not matched to a gene: 11. Sequencing was performed with immunoSEQ multiplex PCR; in TCRdb, only in-frame clones are kept and a portion is missing. The sample yields some 54,000 clones, 93% seen once. This receptor was obtained from a female donor with multiple sclerosis, enrolled in a pregnancy study. The starting material was peripheral blood, obtained after pregnancy. The chain joins TRBV14 to TRBJ2-7; 7 bases fit TRBD1. CDR3 nucleotide sequence: TGTGCCCGATACGGACAGGAAACGTACGAGCAGTACTTC. Translated: CARYGQETYEQYF.